The clone carrying this T cell receptor beta chain was found once. Clones were read by immunoSEQ multiplex PCR, and TCRdb kept only the in-frame ones, dropping some. The repertoire consists of about 37,000 clones, with more than 80% occurring once and the leading ten covering about an eighth. Looked up from germline, CDR1 is LNHDA and CDR2 is SQIVND (reference sequence). V shed 3 bases and J 3 bases; nucleotides not matched to a gene: 16. CDR3 size: 18 residues. The data are from a study of blood T cell repertoires in COVID-19. Study information: The samples span acute and convalescent COVID-19 from the United States, Italy and Spain.

The sample comprised peripheral blood. This receptor was identified in a woman aged 70-85 years with acute or convalescent COVID-19. This chain connects TRBV19 to TRBJ2-5, with 7 bases fitting TRBD1. CDR3 nucleotides: TGTGCCAGTAGTATTCGTGGTATTAGTTCGACAGGGAAAGAGACCCAGTACTTC. Translated: CASSIRGISSTGKETQYF.